Shown below are 21 T cell receptor beta chains from a single sample sequenced in a study of vaccination and CD4 T cells after COVID-19. No antigen has been assigned to these receptors. Treatment of the sample: approximately nine-day PBMC culture with coronavirus spike peptide pools or control peptides (ViraFEST assay). Researchers used the Oncomine TCR Beta short-read assay to sequence DNA from cultured CD4+ T cells. TCRdb re-called the PCR reads through MiXCR, storing one row per CDR3 protein. The repertoire has more than 9,000 distinct CDR3 sequences, around 30% of them found once; the top ten carry around 24%. The sample comprised cultured CD4+ T cells from blood. These receptors came from a human donor with COVID-19.

This clonotype was counted between two and nine times. The V gene is TRBV20-1, the J gene TRBJ1-3; a possible D gene is TRBD1 (6 bases). This CDR3 spans 14 amino acids. Germline loops: CDR1 DFQATT, CDR2 SNEGSKA (reference sequence). The germline V and J ends were trimmed by 5 bases and 1 base, with 12 bases remaining between them. The CDR3 DNA is TGCAGTGCTCTCCAGGGGAGTTCTGGAAACACCATATATTTT. Its translation is CSALQGSSGNTIYF.

The V and J genes are TRBV12-3 or TRBV12-4 and TRBJ1-5; D not resolved. V dropped 5 bases and J dropped 7 bases, with 18 bases sitting between them. CDR3 size: 15 residues. The CDR3 nucleotides are TGTGCCAGCAGTGCGACCGGTGTTGGTCAACAGCCCCAGCATTTT. Amino acids: CASSATGVGQQPQHF.

The chain has TRBV6-1 and TRBJ2-7; D is ambiguous. Germline V CDR1 and CDR2: MNHNS, SASEGT. This CDR3 spans 14 amino acids. The V end was cut by 2 bases, the J end by 5 bases, with 13 bases between. The DNA of the CDR3 is TGTGCCAGCAGTGAAAAGGTTATGATCCACGAGCAGTACTTC. Its translation is CASSEKVMIHEQYF.

Of note for this clonotype: The junction does not match germline at one end; this may be a read error. The chain carries TRBV6-5 and TRBJ1-3, with D perhaps TRBD1 (5 bases). This CDR3 contains 16 residues. Per germline, CDR1 MNHEY and CDR2 SVGAGI. The CDR3 reads CASSYSNGRGGSTIYF. The CDR3 coding sequence is TGTGCCAGCAGTTACTCGAATGGGAGGGGCGGAAGCACCATATATTTT.

This clonotype came up a few times. The V and J genes are TRBV7-2 and TRBJ1-2, with a possible D match to TRBD1 (5 bases). Germline CDR1 reads SGHTA; CDR2 reads FQGNSA. The CDR3 consists of 14 residues. V shed 5 bases and J shed 6 bases, with 16 bases lying between them. CDR3 residues: CASSRRVAYDGYTF. CDR3 in DNA: TGTGCCAGCAGCCGCAGGGTGGCCTATGATGGCTACACCTTC.

The chain joins TRBV6-2 or TRBV6-3 to TRBJ2-2; the D is unclear. With 7 bases removed from V and 0 bases from J, the gap between germline ends came to 9 bases. Germline V gene sequence: CDR1 MNHEY, CDR2 SVGEGT. The length of the CDR3 is 14 residues. The CDR3 bases are TGTGCCAGCACCCGGGCAGCGAACACCGGGGAGCTGTTTTTT. Translated, it gives CASTRAANTGELFF.

This chain uses TRBV7-2 with TRBJ1-1; D possibly corresponds to TRBD1 (5 bases). CDR1 is SGHTA, CDR2 FQGNSA, per germline. This CDR3 is built from 15 residues. The ends were cut back, 5 bases at V and 5 bases at J, with 18 bases in the middle. This CDR3 reads CASSPDGGTGTEAFF. CDR3 in DNA: TGTGCCAGCAGCCCCGACGGGGGAACGGGGACTGAAGCTTTCTTT.

V is TRBV11-3 and J is TRBJ2-1, with D possibly matching TRBD2 (6 bases). The CDR3 runs to 16 residues. CDR1 is SGHNT, CDR2 YENEEA, per germline. Trimming pared 5 bases from V and 6 bases from J, leaving 20 bases between. The CDR3 region has the DNA TGTGCCAGCAGCCAGCGGGCCGGAAGGGCCACCAATGAGCAGTTCTTC. It specifies CASSQRAGRATNEQFF.

The chain is built from TRBV5-1 and TRBJ1-2, with D possibly matching TRBD1 (6 bases). This CDR3 contains 14 residues. CDR1 and CDR2 (germline): SGHRS, YFSETQ. V gave up 2 bases and J gave up 1 base, with 9 bases separating them. The CDR3 DNA reads as TGCGCCAGCAGCTTTTCGGACAGTAACTATGGCTACACCTTC. Amino acids: CASSFSDSNYGYTF.

This clonotype was picked up a small number of times. The V gene is TRBV2, the J gene TRBJ1-1, with 8 bases aligning to TRBD1. This CDR3 has 16 residues. V lost 6 bases to trimming and J lost 3 bases; unmatched junction nucleotides: 12. The germline V gene encodes CDR1 SNHLY and CDR2 FYNNEI. The CDR3 sequence: CASRRTGSGLDTEAFF. In DNA form, the CDR3 reads TGTGCCAGCAGGAGGACAGGGTCGGGCCTCGACACTGAAGCTTTCTTT.

This clonotype was seen only a few times. For the CDR3, the DNA is TGTGCCAGCAGCTTCGCCGCTAGCGGGGGGGCCGAAGCCAAAAACATTCAGTACTTC. Its protein is CASSFAASGGAEAKNIQYF. This sequence joins TRBV7-8 and TRBJ2-4; TRBD2 agrees at 12 bases. Germline CDR1 reads SGHVS; CDR2 reads FQNEAQ. V was pared by 3 bases and J by 0 bases, with 9 bases of the junction left unmatched. The CDR3 has 19 residues.

This clonotype came up a few times. The chain employs TRBV12-3 or TRBV12-4 and TRBJ1-5, with D possibly being TRBD1 (6 bases). The V end was cut by 6 bases, the J end by 3 bases, with 21 bases between. This CDR3 has 17 residues. CDR3 nucleotide sequence: TGTGCCAGCAGCTCGAACCCCTCCGGACAGCTCAATCAGCCCCAGCATTTT. It encodes CASSSNPSGQLNQPQHF.

The chain is built from TRBV27 and TRBJ2-4; 9 bases are shared with TRBD1. Germline trimming cut 0 bases from V and 0 bases from J; bases unmatched to any gene: 15. This CDR3 comprises 21 residues. Germline CDR1 is MNHEY and CDR2 is SMNVEV (reference sequence). The chain's CDR3 is CASSLSGPGTGRFLAKNIQYF. The CDR3 DNA reads TGTGCCAGCAGTTTATCGGGACCCGGGACAGGGAGATTCCTAGCCAAAAACATTCAGTACTTC.

In DNA, the CDR3 is TGTGCCTGGCAGGTTCTGGAGACCCAGTACTTC. Translation gives CAWQVLETQYF. The chain joins TRBV30 to TRBJ2-5; no clear D. CDR3 size: 11 residues. Germline V gives CDR1 GTSNPN, CDR2 SVGIG (reference sequence). V lost 5 bases and J lost 5, with 9 bases in between.

This clonotype was observed a handful of times. The genes are TRBV20-1 and TRBJ1-2; D unresolved. Germline V gives CDR1 DFQATT, CDR2 SNEGSKA (reference sequence). The CDR3 is 12 residues long. V dropped 6 bases and J dropped 1 base, with 9 bases sitting between them. The CDR3 coding sequence is TGCAGTGCCCTCCCATATAACTATGGCTACACCTTC. Protein product: CSALPYNYGYTF.

This clonotype was detected only a few times. The rearrangement uses TRBV28 and TRBJ1-5, with a possible D match to TRBD1 (5 bases). Deletions cut 3 bases from V and 1 base from J, with 7 bases between. Germline CDR1 and CDR2: MDHEN and SYDVKM. This CDR3 has 14 amino acids. In DNA, the CDR3 is TGTGCCAGCAGTTTTTCAGGGAGCAATCAGCCCCAGCATTTT. Its protein is CASSFSGSNQPQHF.

This clonotype has a handful of counts. The rearrangement uses TRBV27 and TRBJ1-5; TRBD1 is a possible D gene (6 bases). This CDR3 region has 14 residues. Germline assignment: CDR1 MNHEY and CDR2 SMNVEV (reference sequence). Trimming pared 6 bases from V and 6 bases from J, leaving 15 bases between. CDR3 protein: CASSWGQGRQPQHF. DNA of the CDR3: TGTGCCAGCAGCTGGGGCCAGGGGCGTCAGCCCCAGCATTTT.

This rearrangement joins TRBV20-1 to TRBJ1-2; TRBD1 matches 8 bases. V shed 3 bases and J 2 bases; nucleotides not matched to a gene: 2. CDR3 length equals 13 residues. Germline CDR1 reads DFQATT; CDR2 reads SNEGSKA (reference sequence). The CDR3 region has the DNA TGCAGTGCTAGGGACAGGGTCAACTATGGCTACACCTTC. Protein product: CSARDRVNYGYTF.

The gene calls are TRBV11-3 and TRBJ2-1; D gene unclear. Germline V gene sequence: CDR1 SGHNT, CDR2 YENEEA. Deletions cut 0 bases from V and 4 bases from J, with 7 bases between. This CDR3 spans 14 amino acids. The CDR3 loop is CASSLDFAYNEQFF. CDR3 bases: TGTGCCAGCAGCTTAGATTTCGCTTACAATGAGCAGTTCTTC.

This rearrangement joins TRBV7-2 to TRBJ2-7; D possibly corresponds to TRBD2 (6 bases). Germline V gene sequence: CDR1 SGHTA, CDR2 FQGNSA. This CDR3 is built from 15 residues. Between the trimmed V and J ends, which lost 1 base and 3 bases, there was a span of 13 bases. CDR3 sequence reads: CASSLGSGLNYEQYF. DNA for the CDR3: TGTGCCAGCAGCTTAGGATCGGGACTGAACTACGAGCAGTACTTC.

The CDR3 sequence is CASSLRGGAPGELFF. CDR3 bases: TGTGCCAGCAGCTTACGCGGGGGGGCCCCCGGGGAGCTGTTTTTT. This chain joins TRBV7-8 and TRBJ2-2, with 9 bases identical to TRBD2. V lost 2 bases and J lost 6; bases outside the gene matches: 4. CDR1 SGHVS and CDR2 FQNEAQ come from the germline V gene. The CDR3 runs 15 residues.